The 6 T cell receptor beta chains given below trace back to one sample, sequenced in a study of CD8 T cells in ankylosing spondylitis. TCRdb called the 5' RACE reads again in MiXCR, with one record for every CDR3 protein. The sample lists 110,000 to 150,000 distinct CDR3 sequences; roughly 8.4% were seen once. Sequenced input: synovial fluid, either unsorted or a sorted T cell fraction (not recorded which). These receptors were obtained from a male donor with ankylosing spondylitis.

This clonotype was recorded at least ten times. The V gene is TRBV12-3 or TRBV12-4, the J gene TRBJ2-1, with 8 positions matching TRBD1. The CDR3 is 15 residues long. Trimming removed 6 bases from V and 3 bases from J; junction bases left unmatched: 7. CDR3 DNA: TGTGCCAGCAGCCCCCAGGGGGCCAACTACAATGAGCAGTTCTTC. This gives the protein CASSPQGANYNEQFF.

This clonotype was observed a few times. The chain uses TRBV12-3 or TRBV12-4 and TRBJ1-2; 8 positions match TRBD1. V shed 5 bases, J shed 4 bases, and the junction held 6 bases outside the gene matches. The length of the CDR3 is 14 residues. CDR3 residues: CASSMNTGGYGYTF. Written as DNA, the CDR3 is TGTGCCAGCAGTATGAACACAGGGGGCTATGGCTACACCTTC.

This clonotype has more than one count but fewer than ten. Here the CDR3 reads CASSFVVGNEKLFF. DNA for the CDR3: TGTGCCAGCAGCTTCGTCGTGGGTAATGAAAAACTGTTTTTT. This chain links TRBV7-2 with TRBJ1-4; D gene unclear. CDR3 length: 14 residues. Trimming shortened V by 3 bases and J by 4 bases, and 9 bases separated the two germline ends. Germline values: CDR1 SGHTA, CDR2 FQGNSA.

This clonotype was detected only a few times. This chain uses TRBV12-5 with TRBJ2-2; D might be TRBD1 or TRBD2, each matching 5 bases. Trimming stripped 2 bases from V and 0 bases from J, with 22 bases between. Germline CDR1 is LGHNT and CDR2 is FRNRAP. The length of the CDR3 is 20 residues. As DNA, the CDR3 is TGTGCTAGTGGTTTGTCCCGGGACGGAGACCTACCAGCGAACACCGGGGAGCTGTTTTTT. It encodes CASGLSRDGDLPANTGELFF.

This clonotype has only a few counts. The V call is TRBV7-9, the J call TRBJ1-5; TRBD1 aligns across 8 bases. V dropped 0 bases and J dropped 10; count of bases not matched to a gene: 11. The length of the CDR3 is 16 residues. From germline, CDR1 is SEHNR and CDR2 FQNEAQ (reference sequence). The chain's CDR3 is CASSLALDRATAPQHF. CDR3 nucleotide sequence: TGTGCCAGCAGCTTAGCCCTGGACAGGGCCACCGCCCCCCAGCATTTT.

The table lists this clonotype with many counts. This chain links TRBV6-2 or TRBV6-3 with TRBJ1-1, with D maybe TRBD1 (5 bases). The germline V and J ends were trimmed by 6 bases and 2 bases, with 10 bases remaining between them. This CDR3 region has 13 residues. CDR1 and CDR2 from the germline V gene are MNHEY and SVGEGT. This CDR3 is CASSYRFNTEAFF. CDR3 nucleotide sequence: TGTGCCAGCAGCTACAGGTTTAACACTGAAGCTTTCTTT.